In this sample, the clone carrying this T cell receptor (beta chain) turned up many times. The antigen remains undetermined. The entry originates in a study of post-analysis software for immune sequencing data. Overall study: Relapsing-remitting, secondary progressive and progressive-relapsing multiple sclerosis courses were included.

Whole-study findings and limits: Normalized Chao1 diversity in multiple sclerosis patients fell significantly below that of controls.

Each TCR beta cDNA library carried unique molecular identifiers. Each CDR3 protein gets one entry after TCRdb re-called the PCR reads with MiXCR. The data hold roughly 180,000 distinct CDR3 sequences, with 30% observed a single time. The origin of this receptor is a girl aged 5-17 years with multiple sclerosis. Sequences were obtained from blood.

The CDR3: CASSLSPNQETQYF. The CDR3 nucleotides are TGTGCCAGCAGCTTAAGTCCCAACCAAGAGACCCAGTACTTC. The gene calls are TRBV7-7 and TRBJ2-5; no definite D call. Trimming took 2 bases from V and 0 from J, leaving 7 bases between them. The CDR3 is 14 amino acids. Germline V gives CDR1 SSHAT, CDR2 FNYEAQ (reference sequence). Based on the CDR3 plus reference TRBV7-7 and TRBJ2-5, the full variable domain is GAGVSQSPRYKVTKRGQDVTLRCDPISSHATLYWYQQALGQGPEFLTYFNYEAQPDKSGLPSDRFSAERPEGSISTLTIQRTEQRDSAMYRCASSLSPNQETQYFGPGTRLLVL.